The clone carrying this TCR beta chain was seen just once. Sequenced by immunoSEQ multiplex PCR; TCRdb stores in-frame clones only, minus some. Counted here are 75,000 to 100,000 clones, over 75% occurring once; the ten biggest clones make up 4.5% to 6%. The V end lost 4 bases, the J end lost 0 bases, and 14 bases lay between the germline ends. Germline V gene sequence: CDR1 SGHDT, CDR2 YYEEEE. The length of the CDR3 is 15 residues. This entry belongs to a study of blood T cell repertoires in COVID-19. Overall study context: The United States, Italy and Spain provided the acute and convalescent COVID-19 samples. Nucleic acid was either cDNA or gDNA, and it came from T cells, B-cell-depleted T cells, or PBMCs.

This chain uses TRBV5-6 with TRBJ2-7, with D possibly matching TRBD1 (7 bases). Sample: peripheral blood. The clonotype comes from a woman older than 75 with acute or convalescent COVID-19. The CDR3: CASSIAGGTSYEQYF. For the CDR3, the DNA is TGTGCCAGCAGCATAGCAGGGGGGACCTCCTACGAGCAGTACTTC.